The entry that follows covers one T cell receptor beta chain sequence. Since a much larger clone is just one base distant, this may be a read error. The sample is drawn from a study of T cell repertoires in cytomegalovirus infection. The overall study: Public TCR beta signatures marked donors with CMV infection and the matching HLA.

From germline, CDR1 is LNHDA and CDR2 SQIVND (reference sequence). Trimming stripped 11 bases from V and 2 bases from J, with 13 bases between. The CDR3 length is 12 residues. MiXCR, applied by TCRdb to the reads, yields one record per CDR3 protein. The table lists some 150,000 distinct CDR3 sequences, about 6.5% of them singletons. The source material was PBMCs. The sequence came from a human donor in good health (CMV status not recorded). Some clones in this sample may be carry-over from other donors' samples. The chain is built from TRBV19 and TRBJ2-7; possibly TRBD1 or TRBD2 for D (5 bases each). For the CDR3, the DNA is TGTGCCGGTTCCGGGACCACCTACGAGCAGTACTTC. Its protein product is CAGSGTTYEQYF.